This TCR beta chain appears in the sequencing data of a study of metastatic and nonmetastatic thyroid tumors. Study at large: Repertoires were compared across blood and tumor or nodule tissue from malignant and benign thyroid patients.

CDR1 is DFQATT, CDR2 SNEGSKA, per germline (reference sequence). The CDR3 spans 15 residues. The V gene end was trimmed by 2 bases and the J gene end by 6 bases; junction bases not matched to a gene: 8. This clone was found many times. Its antigen is unknown. Nobody among the patients had been given any treatment before thyroid surgery. Study outcomes and limitations: For both blood and tumor, malignant thyroid tumors reportedly showed significantly higher TCR beta diversity than benign nodules did.

Authors' methods: The distant-metastasis classifier for papillary thyroid cancer was built from CDR3 differences across clinicopathological groups. TCRdb re-called clones via MiXCR from the PCR reads. These V and J calls originate from TCRdb's pipeline instead of the authors' own analysis. This sample carries roughly 98,000 clones, around 14% of them seen once, and the ten largest clones take about 3.9%. Sequencing input: blood. The chain combines TRBV20-1 with TRBJ1-5; TRBD1 aligns across 9 bases. This TCR was recovered from a female donor with papillary thyroid cancer or a benign thyroid nodule (not recorded which). Some clones in this sample may be carry-over from other donors' samples. CDR3 sequence: CSARRGQGAGQPQHF. In nucleotides, the CDR3 is TGCAGTGCTAGAAGGGGACAGGGCGCGGGTCAGCCCCAGCATTTT.